These 5 T cell receptor beta chains share one sample of origin, sequenced in a study of long-term antiretroviral therapy in people with HIV. With survey level as its setting, the immunoSEQ assay was v3.0. Measured with immunoSEQ multiplex PCR; TCRdb has only the in-frame clones, and not every one. Among 20,000 or so clones listed, more than 70% were seen once. The sequenced sample was unsorted PBMCs, obtained 0.5 years before starting antiretroviral therapy. The source of these receptors is a man between 18 and 35 years old with HIV.

The sample holds a few counts of this clone. At one boundary the junction diverges from the germline segment, which might be a read error. This rearrangement joins TRBV6-1 to TRBJ1-1; a possible D gene is TRBD1 (6 bases). The germline V gene encodes CDR1 MNHNS and CDR2 SASEGT. CDR3 length: 14 amino acids. CDR3 region: CASREDRYPAEAFF. In DNA form, the CDR3 reads TGTGCCAGCAGGGAAGACAGGTATCCCGCTGAAGCTTTCTTT.

DNA of the CDR3: TGTGCCAGCATGGGGGGCCCACACAATGAGCAGTTCTTC. Translated: CASMGGPHNEQFF. The chain joins TRBV2 to TRBJ2-1, with D perhaps given as TRBD1 or TRBD2 (6 bases each). The CDR3 has 13 amino acids. Germline CDR1 and CDR2: SNHLY and FYNNEI. The V and J ends lost 7 bases and 5 bases respectively, with 12 bases between them.

CDR3: CASSYSTSGRGDTQYF. The DNA for the CDR3 is TGTGCCAGCAGTTATTCGACTAGCGGGAGAGGAGATACGCAGTATTTT. The chain links TRBV6-5 to TRBJ2-3; TRBD2 agrees at 12 bases. This CDR3 has 16 residues. The germline V gene encodes CDR1 MNHEY and CDR2 SVGAGI. The junction had 6 bases not matched to a gene; V was cut back by 3 bases and J by 5 bases.

This clone was detected once. The rearrangement links TRBV5-8 to TRBJ2-7; 9 bases map to TRBD2. The J segment lost 5 bases and the V segment lost 0 bases, leaving 21 bases of the junction unmatched. Germline loops: CDR1 SGHTS, CDR2 YDEGEE. The length of the CDR3 is 20 residues. CDR3 sequence reads: CASSLADGVSREGRLDEQYF. CDR3 DNA: TGTGCCAGCAGCTTGGCCGACGGAGTTTCGCGGGAGGGCCGTTTGGACGAGCAGTACTTC. The full variable domain, with the rest looked up from reference TRBV5-8 and TRBJ2-7, is EAGVTQSPTHLIKTRGQQATLRCSPISGHTSVYWYQQALGLGLQFLLWYDEGEERNRGNFPPRFSGRQFPNYSSELNVNALELEDSALYLCASSLADGVSREGRLDEQYFGPGTRLTVT.

This clone was seen a few times. The CDR3 protein is CASSDRGTNEKLFF. The CDR3 DNA sequence: TGTGCCAGCAGTGACAGGGGAACTAATGAAAAACTGTTTTTT. The chain uses TRBV7-9 and TRBJ1-4; TRBD1 matches at 8 bases. This CDR3 region has 14 residues. V trimming: 6 bases; J trimming: 1 base; junction bases outside the gene matches: 1. The germline V gene encodes CDR1 SEHNR and CDR2 FQNEAQ (reference sequence). The variable domain in full, completed from reference TRBV7-9 and TRBJ1-4, reads DTGVSQNPRHKITKRGQNVTFRCDPISEHNRLYWYRQTLGQGPEFLTYFQNEAQLEKSRLLSDRFSAERPKGSFSTLEIQRTEQGDSAMYLCASSDRGTNEKLFFGSGTQLSVL.